Listed below are T cell receptor beta chains from one sample, sequenced in a study of type 1 and type 2 diabetes patients. TCRdb reanalysed the multiplex PCR reads using MiXCR and keeps one entry per CDR3 protein. Among about 270,000 distinct CDR3 sequences listed, more than 45% were seen once. Sequenced sample: peripheral blood mononuclear cells (PBMCs). All receptors come from a man aged 18 to 30 with type 2 diabetes. Both conserved end residues are part of each CDR3. The order of the fields is D gene, V gene, clone size, J gene, CDR3 DNA, CDR3 protein. The D gene is left open where the match is weak. Size is omitted from some rows. Given values are once, few, many or a class for expanded clones.

.	TRBV7-8	.	TRBJ1-4	TGTGCCAGCAGCTTTAATGAAAAACTGTTTTTT	CASSFNEKLFF
.	TRBV14	once	TRBJ1-2	TGTGCCAGCAGCCCCAGCGGAGGTCTCTATGGCTACACCTTC	CASSPSGGLYGYTF
TRBD1	TRBV18	.	TRBJ1-5	TGTGCCAGCTCACCGACAGGGGACAACAATCAGCCCCAGCATTTT	CASSPTGDNNQPQHF
.	TRBV7-6	many	TRBJ2-7	TGTGCCAGCAGCTTAGCGTCAGGGGCCTACGAGCAGTACTTC	CASSLASGAYEQYF
.	TRBV30	few	TRBJ2-3	TGTGCCTGGGTTGGGGGGTATACAGATACGCAGTATTTT	CAWVGGYTDTQYF
.	TRBV2	.	TRBJ2-7	TGTGCCAGCTCACCAGTTTTCGGGGCGGAGCAGTACTTC	CASSPVFGAEQYF
TRBD1	TRBV19	.	TRBJ2-7	TGTGCCAGTAGTACCCGACAGGGGGCTATCGAGCAGTACTTC	CASSTRQGAIEQYF
TRBD1	TRBV12-3/TRBV12-4	.	TRBJ2-5	TGTGCCAGCAGTGGGGACAGGGGACAAGAGACCCAGTACTTC	CASSGDRGQETQYF
.	TRBV19	.	TRBJ1-2	TGTGCCGGCCTCGATCAACTCTTCGGCTACACCTTC	CAGLDQLFGYTF
.	TRBV6-5	few	TRBJ2-7	TGTGCCAGCAGTCAGGACGGGACCGAGCAGTACTTC	CASSQDGTEQYF